This T cell receptor (beta chain) was identified in a study of T cells in Graves' hyperthyroidism and ophthalmopathy. Study context: The blood sample was taken at first diagnosis, before treatment began.

About this clonotype: Its specificity is unknown.

RNA transcripts were the template for amplifying TCR beta CDR3 regions. With the HTBI primer set, the TCR CDR3 went through a first round of RT-PCR. Each CDR3 protein gets one entry after TCRdb re-called the multiplex PCR reads with MiXCR. The sample includes approximately 740,000 distinct CDR3 sequences, about 14% of them seen just once. Germline V gene sequence: CDR1 LNHDA, CDR2 SQIVND (reference sequence). The CDR3 contains 17 residues. The germline V and J ends were trimmed by 2 bases and 3 bases, with 20 bases remaining between them. Study-wide findings and caveats: The majority of expanded thyroid clonotypes above 0.001 also appeared in blood.

The receptor's source is a woman in her late teens or twenties with Graves' hyperthyroidism. Sequencing was performed on blood. This rearrangement joins TRBV19 to TRBJ2-7; weak D call: TRBD2 (7 bases). Written as DNA, the CDR3 is TGTGCCAGTAGTATACGAGGGGGGGACTTGAGGATCTACGAGCAGTACTTC. Translation: CASSIRGGDLRIYEQYF.